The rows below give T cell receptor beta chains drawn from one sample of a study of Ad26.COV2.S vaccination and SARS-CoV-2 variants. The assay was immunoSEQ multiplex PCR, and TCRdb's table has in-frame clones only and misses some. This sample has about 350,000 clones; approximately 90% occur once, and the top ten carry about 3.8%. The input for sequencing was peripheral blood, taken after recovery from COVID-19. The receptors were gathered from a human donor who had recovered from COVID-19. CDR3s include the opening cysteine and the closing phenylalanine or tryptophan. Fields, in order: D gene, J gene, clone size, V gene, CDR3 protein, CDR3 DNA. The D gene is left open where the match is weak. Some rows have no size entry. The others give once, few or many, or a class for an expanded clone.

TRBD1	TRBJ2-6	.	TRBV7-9	CASKGQGLGANVLTF	TGTGCCAGCAAGGGACAGGGCCTTGGGGCCAACGTCCTGACTTTC
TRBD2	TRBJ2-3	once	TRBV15	CATSRDPGGGTDTQYF	TGTGCCACCAGCAGAGACCCGGGGGGGGGCACAGATACGCAGTATTTT
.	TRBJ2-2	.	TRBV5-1	CASSPGTVANTGELFF	TGCGCCAGCAGCCCAGGGACCGTCGCGAACACCGGGGAGCTGTTTTTT
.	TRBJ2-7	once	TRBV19	CASSQRTKDEQYF	TGTGCCAGTAGTCAACGAACAAAAGACGAGCAGTACTTC
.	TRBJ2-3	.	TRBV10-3	CAISDSTDTQYF	TGTGCCATCAGTGATAGCACAGATACGCAGTATTTT
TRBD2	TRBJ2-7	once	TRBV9	CASSVGGGTSYEQYF	TGTGCCAGCAGCGTTGGCGGGGGGACTTCGTACGAGCAGTACTTC
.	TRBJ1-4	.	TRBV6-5	CASRGVANEKLFF	TGTGCCAGCAGGGGTGTGGCTAATGAAAAACTGTTTTTT
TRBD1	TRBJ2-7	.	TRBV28	CASRPPGTGGTRGTYEQYF	TGTGCCAGCAGACCTCCCGGGACAGGGGGTACCCGAGGCACCTACGAGCAGTACTTC
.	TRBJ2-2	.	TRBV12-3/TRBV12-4	CASSRLESGELFF	TGTGCCAGCAGCCGCTTGGAGTCCGGGGAGCTGTTTTTT
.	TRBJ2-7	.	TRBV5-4	CASSPPDSYEQYF	TGTGCCAGCAGTCCGCCGGACTCCTACGAGCAGTACTTC
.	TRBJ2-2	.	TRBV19	CASTILTAGELFF	TGTGCCAGTACCATCCTGACAGCCGGGGAGCTGTTTTTT
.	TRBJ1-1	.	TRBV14	CASSQDLPGLAEAFF	TGTGCCAGCAGCCAAGATCTTCCAGGCCTAGCTGAAGCTTTCTTT
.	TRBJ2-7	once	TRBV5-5	CASSFRLAATYEQYF	TGTGCCAGCAGCTTTCGCCTAGCAGCCACCTACGAGCAGTACTTC